This T cell receptor beta chain is drawn from a study of T cell repertoires in cytomegalovirus infection. Overall study: CMV infection plus the matching HLA type was flagged by public TCR beta signatures. Overall study findings and caveats: Totalled public TCR beta family frequency picked out people who carried CMV plus the relevant HLA.

One entry per CDR3 protein results from TCRdb running MiXCR on the reads. The sample consists of hundreds of thousands of distinct CDR3 sequences, approximately 30% of them appearing once. At least ten counts were recorded for this clonotype. Its antigen is as yet unknown. Germline V gene sequence: CDR1 SGHKS, CDR2 YYEKEE (reference sequence). The trim removed 3 bases at V and 5 bases at J, leaving 4 bases unmatched. The CDR3 has 13 amino acids. The origin of this receptor is a human donor in good health (CMV status not recorded). Some clones in this sample may be carry-over from other donors' samples. The chain is built from TRBV5-5 and TRBJ2-5, with 7 positions matching TRBD2. The starting material was cultured CD8+ T cells from PBMCs, obtained from culture after CMV antigen stimulation. In nucleotides, the CDR3 is TGTGCCAGCAGCTCCTTCGGGGGGGAGACCCAGTACTTC. The encoded protein is CASSSFGGETQYF.